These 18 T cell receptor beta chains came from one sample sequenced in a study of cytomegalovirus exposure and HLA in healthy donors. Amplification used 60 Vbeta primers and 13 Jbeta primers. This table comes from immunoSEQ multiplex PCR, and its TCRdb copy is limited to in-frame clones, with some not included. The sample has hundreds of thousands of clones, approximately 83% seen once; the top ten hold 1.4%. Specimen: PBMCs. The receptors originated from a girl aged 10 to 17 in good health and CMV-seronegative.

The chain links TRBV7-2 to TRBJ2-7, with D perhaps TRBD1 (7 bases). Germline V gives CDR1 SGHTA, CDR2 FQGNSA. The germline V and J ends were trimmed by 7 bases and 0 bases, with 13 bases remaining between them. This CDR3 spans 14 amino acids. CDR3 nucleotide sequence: TGTGCCAGCACCCCAGGGGGGAGCTCCTACGAGCAGTACTTC. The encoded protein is CASTPGGSSYEQYF.

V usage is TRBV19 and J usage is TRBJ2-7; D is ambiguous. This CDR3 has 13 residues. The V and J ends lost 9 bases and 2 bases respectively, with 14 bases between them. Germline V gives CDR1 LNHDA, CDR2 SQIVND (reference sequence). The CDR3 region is CASSLSRTYEQYF. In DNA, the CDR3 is TGTGCCAGCTCATTGTCCAGAACCTACGAGCAGTACTTC. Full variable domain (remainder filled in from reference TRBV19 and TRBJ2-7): DGGITQSPKYLFRKEGQNVTLSCEQNLNHDAMYWYRQDPGQGLRLIYYSQIVNDFQKGDIAEGYSVSREKKESFPLTVTSAQKNPTAFYLCASSLSRTYEQYFGPGTRLTVT.

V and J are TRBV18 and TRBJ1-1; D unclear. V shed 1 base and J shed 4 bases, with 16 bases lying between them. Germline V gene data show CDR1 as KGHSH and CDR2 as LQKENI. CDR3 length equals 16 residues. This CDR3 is CASSPREPPMGTEAFF. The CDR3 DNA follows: TGTGCCAGCTCACCACGGGAGCCCCCGATGGGCACTGAAGCTTTCTTT.

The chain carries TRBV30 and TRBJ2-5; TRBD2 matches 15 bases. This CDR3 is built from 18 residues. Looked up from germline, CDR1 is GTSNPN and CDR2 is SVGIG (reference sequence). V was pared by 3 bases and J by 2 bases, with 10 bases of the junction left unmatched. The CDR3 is CAWRGTSGRRVWQETQYF. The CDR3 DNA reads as TGTGCCTGGAGGGGGACTAGCGGGAGGAGGGTTTGGCAAGAGACCCAGTACTTC.

The CDR3 sequence is CASSVRDRYYNEQFF. CDR3 nucleotides: TGTGCCAGCAGCGTGAGGGACAGGTACTACAATGAGCAGTTCTTC. The chain is built from TRBV9 and TRBJ2-1; TRBD1 aligns across 8 bases. With 2 bases clipped from V and 3 bases from J, the junction kept 4 bases outside the gene matches. Per the germline V gene, CDR1 is SGDLS and CDR2 is YYNGEE. The CDR3 contains 15 residues.

The CDR3 here is CASSIGSGVYEQYF. In DNA form, the CDR3 reads TGTGCCAGTAGTATAGGGAGCGGAGTCTACGAGCAGTACTTC. The rearrangement links TRBV19 to TRBJ2-7, with D possibly being TRBD2 (5 bases). Looked up from germline, CDR1 is LNHDA and CDR2 is SQIVND (reference sequence). Trimming shortened V by 1 base and J by 3 bases, and 10 bases separated the two germline ends. This CDR3 spans 14 amino acids.

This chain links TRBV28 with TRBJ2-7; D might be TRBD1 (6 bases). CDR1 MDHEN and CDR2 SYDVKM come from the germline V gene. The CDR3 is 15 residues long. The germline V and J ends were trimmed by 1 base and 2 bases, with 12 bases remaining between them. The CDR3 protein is CASSLSGTKTYEQYF. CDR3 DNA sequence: TGTGCCAGCAGTTTATCCGGGACAAAAACCTACGAGCAGTACTTC. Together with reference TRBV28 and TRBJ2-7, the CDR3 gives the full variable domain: DVKVTQSSRYLVKRTGEKVFLECVQDMDHENMFWYRQDPGLGLRLIYFSYDVKMKEKGDIPEGYSVSREKKERFSLILESASTNQTSMYLCASSLSGTKTYEQYFGPGTRLTVT.

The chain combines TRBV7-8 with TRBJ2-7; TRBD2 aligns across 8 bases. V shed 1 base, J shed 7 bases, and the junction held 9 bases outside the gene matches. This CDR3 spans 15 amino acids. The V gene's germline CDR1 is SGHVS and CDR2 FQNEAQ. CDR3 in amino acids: CASSLGGGSEGEQYF. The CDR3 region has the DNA TGTGCCAGCAGCTTAGGCGGGGGGTCCGAGGGGGAGCAGTACTTC.

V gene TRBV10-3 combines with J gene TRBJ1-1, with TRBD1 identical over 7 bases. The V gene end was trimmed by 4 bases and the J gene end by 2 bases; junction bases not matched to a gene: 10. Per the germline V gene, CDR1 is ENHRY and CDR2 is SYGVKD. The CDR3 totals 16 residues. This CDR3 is CAISGQGQRPNTEAFF. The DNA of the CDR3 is TGTGCCATCAGTGGTCAGGGACAGAGACCAAACACTGAAGCTTTCTTT.

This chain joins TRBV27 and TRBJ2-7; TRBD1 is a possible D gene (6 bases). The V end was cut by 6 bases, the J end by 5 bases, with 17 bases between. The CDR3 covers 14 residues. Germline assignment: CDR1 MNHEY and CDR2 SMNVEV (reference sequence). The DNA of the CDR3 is TGTGCCAGCAGCCTCGACAGGTTTGGAAACGAGCAGTACTTC. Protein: CASSLDRFGNEQYF.

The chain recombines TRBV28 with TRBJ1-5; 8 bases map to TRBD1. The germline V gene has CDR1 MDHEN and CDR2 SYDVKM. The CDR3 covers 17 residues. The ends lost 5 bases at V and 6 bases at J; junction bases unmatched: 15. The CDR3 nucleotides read TGTGCCAGCAGTCCCCCCCCCGAGACAGGGGTCAGTCAGCCCCAGCATTTT. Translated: CASSPPPETGVSQPQHF. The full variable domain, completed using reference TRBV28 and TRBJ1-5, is DVKVTQSSRYLVKRTGEKVFLECVQDMDHENMFWYRQDPGLGLRLIYFSYDVKMKEKGDIPEGYSVSREKKERFSLILESASTNQTSMYLCASSPPPETGVSQPQHFGDGTRLSIL.

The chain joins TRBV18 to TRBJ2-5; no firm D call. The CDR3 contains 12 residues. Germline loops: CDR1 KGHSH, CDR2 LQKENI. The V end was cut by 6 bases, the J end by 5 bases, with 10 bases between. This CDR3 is CASSPTGETQYF. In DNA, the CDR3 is TGTGCCAGCTCTCCGACCGGGGAGACCCAGTACTTC.

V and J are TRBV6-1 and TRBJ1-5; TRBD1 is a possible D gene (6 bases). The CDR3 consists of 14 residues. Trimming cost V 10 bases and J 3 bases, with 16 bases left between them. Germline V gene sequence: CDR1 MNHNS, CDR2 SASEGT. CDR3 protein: CATGTGQSNQPQHF. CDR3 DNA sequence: TGTGCCACCGGTACCGGACAGTCCAATCAGCCCCAGCATTTT.

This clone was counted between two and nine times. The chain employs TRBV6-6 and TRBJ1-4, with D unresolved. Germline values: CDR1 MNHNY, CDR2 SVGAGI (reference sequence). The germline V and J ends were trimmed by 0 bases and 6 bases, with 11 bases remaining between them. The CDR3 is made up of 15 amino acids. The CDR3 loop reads CASSYSEPWYEKLFF. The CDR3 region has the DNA TGTGCCAGCAGTTACTCTGAGCCTTGGTATGAAAAACTGTTTTTT.

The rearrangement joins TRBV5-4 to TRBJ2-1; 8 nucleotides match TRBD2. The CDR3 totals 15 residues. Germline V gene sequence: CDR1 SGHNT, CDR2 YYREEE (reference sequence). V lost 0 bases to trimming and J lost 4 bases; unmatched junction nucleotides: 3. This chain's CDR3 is CASSLAGTRYNEQFF. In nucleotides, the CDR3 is TGTGCCAGCAGCTTGGCCGGGACTAGGTACAATGAGCAGTTCTTC.

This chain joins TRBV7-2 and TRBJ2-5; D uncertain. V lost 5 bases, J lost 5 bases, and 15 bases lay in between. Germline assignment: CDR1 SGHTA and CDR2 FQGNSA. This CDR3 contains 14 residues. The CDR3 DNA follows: TGTGCCAGCAGCCCGACCACCCTGCGGGAGACCCAGTACTTC. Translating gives CASSPTTLRETQYF.

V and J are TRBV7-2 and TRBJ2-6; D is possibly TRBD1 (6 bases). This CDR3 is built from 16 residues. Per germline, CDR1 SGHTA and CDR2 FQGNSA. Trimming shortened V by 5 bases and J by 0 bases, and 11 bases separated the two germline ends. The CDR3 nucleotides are TGTGCCAGCAGCCCACAGGGTCTCTCTGGGGCCAACGTCCTGACTTTC. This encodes CASSPQGLSGANVLTF.

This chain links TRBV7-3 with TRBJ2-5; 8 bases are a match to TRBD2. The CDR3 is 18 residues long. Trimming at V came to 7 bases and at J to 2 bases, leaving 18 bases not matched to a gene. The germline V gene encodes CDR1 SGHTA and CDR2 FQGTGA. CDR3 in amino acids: CASIPSLVTSGSQETQYF. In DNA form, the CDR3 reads TGTGCCAGCATCCCATCCCTAGTAACTAGCGGCTCTCAAGAGACCCAGTACTTC.